One and the same sample provided the 13 T cell receptor beta chains below, sequenced in a study of blood T cells in healthy people across ages. The use of a sample-barcoded 5' primer and a J-beta primer mix characterized a second PCR of roughly 6 to 12 cycles. TCRdb ran MiXCR on the 5' RACE reads and lists one entry per CDR3 protein. The repertoire consists of some 1,800,000 distinct CDR3 sequences, with more than 35% occurring once and the leading ten covering under 25%. Material: blood. These receptors were collected from a human donor in good health.

The chain has TRBV10-3 and TRBJ2-7; no clear D. CDR1 and CDR2 from the germline V gene are ENHRY and SYGVKD. The V end was cut by 2 bases, the J end by 4 bases, with 18 bases between. The CDR3 sequence is 16 residues long. CDR3 nucleotide sequence: TGTGCCATCAGTGAGCCCTCGACACGACGCCCTTACGAGCAGTACTTC. It specifies CAISEPSTRRPYEQYF.

This clonotype has only a few counts. Its ends do not fully match the called genes, so a read error is possible. The chain links TRBV20-1 to TRBJ2-5, with 8 bases fitting TRBD2. Germline V lookup: CDR1 DFQATT, CDR2 SNEGSKA (reference sequence). The CDR3 has 14 amino acids. The CDR3 region has the DNA TGCAGTGCAACGCATGGACTAGCCCAAGGGACCCAGTACTTC. Its protein is CSATHGLAQGTQYF.

The chain has TRBV4-3 and TRBJ2-5; D perhaps matches TRBD1 (6 bases). TRBJ2-7 matches the DNA end more closely, so the J call is doubtful. The germline V gene encodes CDR1 LGHNA and CDR2 YSLEER. CDR3 length equals 13 residues. In DNA, the CDR3 is TGCGCCAGCAGCCGGAGATTAGGGGGCGAGCAGTACTTC. As protein: CASSRRLGGEQYF.

The V and J genes are TRBV29-1 and TRBJ2-7; tentatively, D is TRBD2 (6 bases). Germline CDR1 is SQVTM and CDR2 is ANQGSEA. Trimming cost V 5 bases and J 7 bases, with 21 bases left between them. The CDR3 spans 14 residues. The CDR3 coding sequence is TGCAGCGTTACCCTTTTGATACCCGGGAGTGAGCAGTACTTC. Its translation is CSVTLLIPGSEQYF.

This clonotype was seen a handful of times. The chain recombines TRBV12-3 or TRBV12-4 with TRBJ1-5, with D unclear. The CDR3 is 16 residues long. The V and J ends lost 3 bases and 3 bases respectively, with 15 bases between them. CDR3 bases: TGTGCCAGCAGTTTGAGGGCATTGGGGAACAATCAGCCCCAGCATTTT. It yields the protein CASSLRALGNNQPQHF.

DNA of the CDR3: TGCAGCGTTTTGGGGCCGCAAGGCTACGAGCAGTACTTC. Its translation: CSVLGPQGYEQYF. The chain has TRBV29-1 and TRBJ2-5, with a weak D call TRBD1 (5 bases). The J call may be faulty, since TRBJ2-7 better matches the DNA end. This CDR3 region has 13 residues. The germline CDR1 and CDR2 sequences are SQVTM and ANQGSEA.

This clonotype was counted between two and nine times. The chain is built from TRBV7-2 and TRBJ2-7; D is tentatively TRBD1 or TRBD2 (5 bases each). The germline V gene encodes CDR1 SGHTA and CDR2 FQGNSA. The CDR3 totals 13 residues. Trimming shortened V by 3 bases and J by 5 bases, and 11 bases separated the two germline ends. CDR3: CASSFDLGDEQYF. In DNA, the CDR3 is TGTGCCAGCAGCTTCGATTTGGGGGACGAGCAGTACTTC.

The gene calls are TRBV25-1 and TRBJ1-1; D is ambiguous. The CDR3 runs 15 residues. Germline V CDR1 and CDR2: MGHDK, SYGVNS. V was shortened by 3 bases and J by 2 bases, with 13 bases between the two germline ends. The CDR3 DNA is TGTGCCAGCAGTGAGTGGCACAGAACTAACACTGAAGCTTTCTTT. Its translation: CASSEWHRTNTEAFF.

This clonotype has only one observation. This CDR3 is CSVSWRLMNTEAFF. The CDR3 nucleotides are TGCAGCGTTTCCTGGAGACTCATGAACACTGAAGCTTTCTTT. The rearrangement links TRBV29-1 to TRBJ1-1; D ambiguous. The germline V gene has CDR1 SQVTM and CDR2 ANQGSEA. V lost 5 bases and J 0 bases, leaving 13 bases between the germline ends. There are 14 residues in the CDR3.

The table lists this clonotype with a few counts. The chain has TRBV3-1 and TRBJ2-4, with no clear D. The end of the DNA aligns better with TRBJ2-7, so the J call may be wrong. CDR1 is LGHDT and CDR2 is YNNKEL in the germline V gene (reference sequence). CDR3 length: 12 residues. The chain's CDR3 is CASSQGEYEQYF. The CDR3 DNA follows: TGTGCCAGCAGCCAAGGAGAATACGAGCAGTACTTC.

V usage is TRBV7-3 and J usage is TRBJ2-5; tentatively, D is TRBD2 (5 bases). CDR3 length equals 13 residues. Germline V gene data show CDR1 as SGHTA and CDR2 as FQGTGA. V was cut by 5 bases and J by 3 bases, with 10 bases left in between. The CDR3 region is CASSMGVEETQYF. The CDR3 nucleotides read TGTGCCAGCAGCATGGGAGTCGAAGAGACCCAGTACTTC. Together with reference TRBV7-3 and TRBJ2-5, the CDR3 gives the full variable domain: GAGVSQTPSNKVTEKGKYVELRCDPISGHTALYWYRQSLGQGPEFLIYFQGTGAADDSGLPNDRFFAVRPEGSVSTLKIQRTERGDSAVYLCASSMGVEETQYFGPGTRLLVL.

The chain joins TRBV6-5 to TRBJ2-5; D is tentatively TRBD1 or TRBD2 (5 bases each). Trimming stripped 8 bases from V and 2 bases from J, with 12 bases between. Germline values: CDR1 MNHEY, CDR2 SVGAGI. The CDR3 is made up of 13 amino acids. The CDR3 reads CASGGTVQETQYF. The CDR3, as DNA: TGTGCCAGCGGGGGAACGGTACAAGAGACCCAGTACTTC.

The chain links TRBV7-6 to TRBJ1-2; 9 positions match TRBD1. The germline V gene encodes CDR1 SGHVS and CDR2 FNYEAQ. Trimming removed 4 bases from V and 6 bases from J; junction bases left unmatched: 12. The CDR3 is 16 residues long. CDR3 in DNA: TGTGCCAGCAGCTCCACCTCCGGGACAGGGAATCATGGCTACACCTTC. It translates to CASSSTSGTGNHGYTF. The whole variable domain, remainder taken from reference TRBV7-6 and TRBJ1-2, is GAGVSQSPRYKVTKRGQDVALRCDPISGHVSLYWYRQALGQGPEFLTYFNYEAQQDKSGLPNDRFSAERPEGSISTLTIQRTEQRDSAMYRCASSSTSGTGNHGYTFGSGTRLTVV.